This T cell receptor (beta chain) comes out of a study of T cell repertoires in cytomegalovirus infection. Study-wide context: Public signatures in TCR beta pointed to CMV infection and matching HLA type. Whole-study results and caveats: Ex vivo, HLA-C-restricted CMV-specific TCR beta clonotypes prevailed over the rest of the response.

TCRdb redid the calling of the reads with MiXCR, one entry per CDR3 protein. This repertoire shows about 280,000 distinct CDR3 sequences, about 20% found once; its top ten account for roughly 19%. Trimming cost V 1 base and J 4 bases, with 7 bases left between them. From germline, CDR1 is SGHVS and CDR2 FQNEAQ. CDR3 size: 14 residues. This clonotype has at least ten counts. No antigen is known for it. The chain is built from TRBV7-8 and TRBJ2-2; no reliable D call. The origin of this receptor is a human donor in good health (CMV status not recorded). Some clones in this sample may be carry-over from other donors' samples. The input for sequencing was cultured PBMCs, taken from culture after CMV antigen stimulation. CDR3 in DNA: TGTGCCAGCAGCTTAGGAGGAGTCACCGGGGAGCTGTTTTTT. This gives the protein CASSLGGVTGELFF.